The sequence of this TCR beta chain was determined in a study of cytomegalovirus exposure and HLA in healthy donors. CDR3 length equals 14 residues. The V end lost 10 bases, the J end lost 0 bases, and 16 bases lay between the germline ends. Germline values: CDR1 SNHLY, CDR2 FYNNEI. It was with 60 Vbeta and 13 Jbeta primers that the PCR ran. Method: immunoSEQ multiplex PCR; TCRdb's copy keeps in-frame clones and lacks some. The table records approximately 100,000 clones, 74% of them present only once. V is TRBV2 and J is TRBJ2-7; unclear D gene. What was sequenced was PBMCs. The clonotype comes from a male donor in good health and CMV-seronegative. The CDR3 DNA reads TGTGCCACCAACCAAGCCCTCAACTCCTACGAGCAGTACTTC. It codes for CATNQALNSYEQYF. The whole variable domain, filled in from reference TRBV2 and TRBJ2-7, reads EPEVTQTPSHQVTQMGQEVILRCVPISNHLYFYWYRQILGQKVEFLVSFYNNEISEKSEIFDDQFSVERPDGSNFTLKIRSTKLEDSAMYFCATNQALNSYEQYFGPGTRLTVT.